Listed below are T cell receptor beta chains from one sample, sequenced in a study of CD8 T cells in ankylosing spondylitis. TCRdb processed the 5' RACE reads anew with MiXCR; each CDR3 protein has one entry. The sample has roughly 17 distinct CDR3 sequences. The sequencing input was synovial fluid, either the whole sample or a sorted T cell fraction (not recorded which), analyzed for TRBV9+ T cells. Receptor source: a male donor with ankylosing spondylitis. The CDR3 runs from the conserved cysteine through the conserved F or W. Fields, in order: clone size, V gene, J gene, D gene, CDR3 DNA, CDR3 protein. The D gene is left open where the match is weak. Rows may omit the clone size; those that give it use once, few, many or a size class.

clone size: .
V gene: TRBV9
J gene: TRBJ2-1
D gene: TRBD2
CDR3 DNA: TGTGCCAGCAGCCCGGGGACTTTTGCGGGGGGGCAGTTCTTC
CDR3 protein: CASSPGTFAGGQFF

clone size: hyperexpanded
V gene: TRBV9
J gene: TRBJ2-3
D gene: .
CDR3 DNA: TGTGCCAGCAGCGTTAGCGGTGGTGCAGATACGCAGTATTTT
CDR3 protein: CASSVSGGADTQYF

clone size: hyperexpanded
V gene: TRBV7-9
J gene: TRBJ2-1
D gene: TRBD2
CDR3 DNA: TGTGCCAGCAGCGTAGGGAGGGCCGAAAGTGAGCAGTTCTTC
CDR3 protein: CASSVGRAESEQFF

clone size: hyperexpanded
V gene: TRBV6-5
J gene: TRBJ1-1
D gene: TRBD1
CDR3 DNA: TGTGCCAGCAGTTACCCTACCGGGAGGGGGCAAGCTTTCTTT
CDR3 protein: CASSYPTGRGQAFF

clone size: .
V gene: TRBV9
J gene: TRBJ2-1
D gene: TRBD1
CDR3 DNA: TGTGCCAGCAGCGTAGAGGACAGGGCGTACAATGAGCAGTTCTTC
CDR3 protein: CASSVEDRAYNEQFF